These T cell receptor beta chains were read from a single sample in a study of spatial heterogeneity in lung cancer. TCRdb passed the 5' RACE reads through MiXCR, listing each CDR3 protein once. This sample has under 30,000 distinct CDR3 sequences, with about 3% found just once. The source was PBMCs, collected at surgery. The receptor source for this set is a female donor with early-stage non-small cell lung cancer. The CDR3 runs from the conserved cysteine through the conserved F or W. The D gene is left open where the match is weak. Size tells how often a clone was seen (once, few, many) or the class of an expanded clone, and some rows leave it out.

TRBV4-1	-	TRBJ2-1	many	17	CASSQDTQGSSYNEQFF	TGCGCCAGCAGCCAGGATACTCAGGGGAGCTCCTACAATGAGCAGTTCTTC
TRBV4-2	TRBD2	TRBJ2-7	many	22	CASSQERYPGLAGVGSSYEQYF	TGTGCCAGCAGCCAAGAAAGGTACCCGGGACTAGCGGGAGTAGGGAGCTCCTACGAGCAGTACTTC
TRBV28	TRBD2	TRBJ2-1	many	15	CASSRAGGGNNEQFF	TGTGCCAGCAGTCGAGCGGGAGGGGGGAACAATGAGCAGTTCTTC
TRBV12-3/TRBV12-4	TRBD2	TRBJ2-1	many	15	CASRLGLAAYNEQFF	TGTGCCAGCAGGCTGGGACTAGCGGCCTACAATGAGCAGTTCTTC
TRBV10-3	TRBD2	TRBJ2-1	many	14	CAISGLAERGEQFF	TGTGCCATCAGTGGACTAGCGGAAAGGGGTGAGCAGTTCTTC
TRBV6-6	-	TRBJ1-5	few	15	CASRRGTARYQPQHF	TGTGCCAGCAGGCGCGGGACGGCGAGGTATCAGCCCCAGCATTTT
TRBV12-3/TRBV12-4	TRBD2	TRBJ2-7	many	14	CASRPSGRAYEQYF	TGTGCCAGCAGACCTAGCGGGAGGGCCTACGAGCAGTACTTC
TRBV5-1	-	TRBJ2-2	many	16	CASSRHDSVGTGELFF	TGCGCCAGCAGCCGCCATGATAGTGTAGGAACCGGGGAGCTGTTTTTT
TRBV7-8	TRBD2	TRBJ2-5	many	15	CASRGLAGGLETQYF	TGTGCCAGCAGGGGACTAGCGGGAGGGCTTGAGACCCAGTACTTC
TRBV2	-	TRBJ2-7	many	15	CASSEGVVTTYEQYF	TGTGCCAGCAGTGAAGGGGTAGTCACAACCTACGAGCAGTACTTC
TRBV7-8	TRBD1	TRBJ1-4	many	14	CASSPDRGSEKLFF	TGTGCCAGCAGCCCGGACAGGGGTAGCGAAAAACTGTTTTTT
TRBV7-9	-	TRBJ2-1	many	16	CASSFRLGGANNEQFF	TGTGCCAGCAGCTTTAGGCTAGGGGGAGCGAACAATGAGCAGTTCTTC
TRBV4-2	TRBD1	TRBJ1-5	many	16	CASSQHRGAFNQPQHF	TGTGCCAGCAGCCAACACAGGGGCGCGTTCAATCAGCCCCAGCATTTT
TRBV12-3/TRBV12-4	TRBD1	TRBJ1-2	many	14	CASTLDRGVYGYTF	TGTGCCAGCACCCTCGACAGGGGTGTCTATGGCTACACCTTC
TRBV10-3	-	TRBJ2-7	many	12	CAARPGDYEQYF	TGTGCCGCCCGCCCCGGGGACTACGAGCAGTACTTC
TRBV3-1	-	TRBJ1-5	many	14	CASSTGLSNQPQHF	TGTGCCAGCAGCACAGGGTTAAGCAATCAGCCCCAGCATTTT
TRBV6-5	-	TRBJ2-4	many	12	CASSGGGQLQYF	TGTGCCAGCAGTGGAGGGGGGCAACTACAGTACTTC
TRBV7-9	-	TRBJ2-3	many	16	CASSRGTSETADTQYF	TGTGCCAGCAGCCGGGGGACATCCGAAACTGCAGATACGCAGTATTTT
TRBV2	TRBD1	TRBJ2-4	many	15	CASSADRVAKNIQYF	TGTGCCAGCAGTGCGGACAGGGTAGCCAAAAACATTCAGTACTTC
TRBV9	TRBD2	TRBJ2-3	many	15	CASSTGLAGADTQYF	TGTGCCAGCAGCACGGGACTAGCGGGAGCAGATACGCAGTATTTT
TRBV24-1	-	TRBJ2-1	many	13	CATSGVVSNEQFF	TGTGCCACCAGTGGGGTAGTTTCCAATGAGCAGTTCTTC
TRBV7-9	-	TRBJ2-7	medium-sized	14	CASSLALGRDEQYF	TGTGCCAGCAGCTTAGCGCTCGGACGCGACGAGCAGTACTTC
TRBV29-1	-	TRBJ2-2	many	14	CSAAETRRAGELFF	TGCAGCGCGGCTGAGACTAGGAGGGCCGGGGAGCTGTTTTTT
TRBV3-1	-	TRBJ1-2	many	16	CASSPVRQVTPHGYTF	TGTGCCAGCAGCCCGGTGCGACAGGTCACACCTCACGGCTACACCTTC
TRBV7-9	-	TRBJ2-7	many	15	CASSPETGGPYEQYF	TGTGCCAGCAGCCCCGAGACTGGCGGACCCTACGAGCAGTACTTC
TRBV20-1	TRBD2	TRBJ2-5	few	18	CSARDPSAGAGVKETQYF	TGCAGTGCTAGAGACCCATCCGCGGGAGCGGGTGTTAAAGAGACCCAGTACTTC
TRBV19	-	TRBJ1-2	many	15	CASSLEATGTQGYTF	TGTGCCAGTAGTTTGGAGGCGACAGGAACTCAAGGCTACACCTTC
TRBV15	TRBD2	TRBJ2-1	many	14	CATSRGGSSSEQFF	TGTGCCACCAGCAGGGGAGGGTCTAGCTCTGAGCAGTTCTTC
TRBV7-3	TRBD2	TRBJ2-7	few	15	CASSLERAGAREQYF	TGTGCCAGCAGCTTAGAGCGAGCGGGAGCTCGAGAGCAGTACTTC
TRBV27	TRBD2	TRBJ2-7	many	15	CASSPRTSGSYEQYF	TGTGCCAGCAGTCCCAGGACTAGCGGATCCTACGAGCAGTACTTC
TRBV3-1	TRBD2	TRBJ2-1	few	15	CASSRVLAGGDEQFF	TGTGCCAGCAGCCGAGTACTAGCGGGAGGGGATGAGCAGTTCTTC
TRBV6-5	-	TRBJ1-6	many	14	CASSLDRNNSPLHF	TGTGCCAGCAGCCTAGACAGAAATAATTCACCCCTCCACTTT
TRBV4-1	-	TRBJ1-5	many	14	CASSRAGANQPQHF	TGCGCCAGCAGCCGGGCAGGGGCTAATCAGCCCCAGCATTTT
TRBV4-1	-	TRBJ1-4	many	16	CASSQDARQVNEKLFF	TGCGCCAGCAGCCAAGATGCACGACAGGTTAATGAAAAACTGTTTTTT
TRBV6-6	-	TRBJ1-6	-	13	CASSASSGVYLHF	TGTGCCAGCAGTGCCTCCAGTGGGGTATACCTCCACTTT
TRBV28	-	TRBJ2-4	few	14	CASSLGEAKNIQYF	TGTGCCAGCAGTTTAGGGGAAGCCAAAAACATTCAGTACTTC
TRBV29-1	-	TRBJ2-6	many	14	CSVGTRSGANVLTF	TGCAGCGTTGGCACTCGTTCGGGGGCCAACGTCCTGACTTTC
TRBV9	-	TRBJ2-6	many	15	CASSEGLGGANVLTF	TGTGCCAGCAGTGAAGGGCTGGGTGGGGCCAACGTCCTGACTTTC
TRBV5-1	-	TRBJ2-7	many	16	CASSLDPVDSSYEQYF	TGCGCCAGCAGCTTGGACCCAGTCGACAGCTCCTACGAGCAGTACTTC
TRBV5-1	-	TRBJ2-7	-	13	CASSDGYLYEQYF	TGCGCCAGCTCGGACGGATATCTCTACGAGCAGTACTTC
TRBV28	-	TRBJ2-7	many	13	CASSQGDTYEQYF	TGTGCCAGCAGTCAGGGAGACACCTACGAGCAGTACTTC
TRBV29-1	TRBD1	TRBJ1-1	many	15	CSVERSGGLNTEAFF	TGCAGCGTTGAAAGGTCAGGGGGCCTGAACACTGAAGCTTTCTTT
TRBV3-1	-	TRBJ2-7	many	11	CASQSLHEQYF	TGTGCCAGCCAGAGTCTCCACGAGCAGTACTTC
TRBV29-1	-	TRBJ2-3	many	14	CSVGGGRFTDTQYF	TGCAGCGTTGGGGGTGGCAGGTTCACAGATACGCAGTATTTT
TRBV20-1	TRBD1	TRBJ1-2	many	14	CSAPSPGQFYGYTF	TGCAGTGCTCCGTCCCCGGGACAGTTCTATGGCTACACCTTC
TRBV7-9	TRBD2	TRBJ2-3	many	21	CASSSTTVRGGTSPFTDTQYF	TGTGCCAGCAGCTCAACTACCGTAAGGGGAGGGACTAGCCCGTTCACAGATACGCAGTATTTT
TRBV27	TRBD2	TRBJ2-3	many	17	CASRTVGLAGFTDTQYF	TGTGCCAGCAGAACCGTGGGACTAGCGGGATTCACAGATACGCAGTATTTT
TRBV28	-	TRBJ2-7	many	13	CASSPDSDYEQYF	TGTGCCAGCAGTCCGGACAGCGATTACGAGCAGTACTTC